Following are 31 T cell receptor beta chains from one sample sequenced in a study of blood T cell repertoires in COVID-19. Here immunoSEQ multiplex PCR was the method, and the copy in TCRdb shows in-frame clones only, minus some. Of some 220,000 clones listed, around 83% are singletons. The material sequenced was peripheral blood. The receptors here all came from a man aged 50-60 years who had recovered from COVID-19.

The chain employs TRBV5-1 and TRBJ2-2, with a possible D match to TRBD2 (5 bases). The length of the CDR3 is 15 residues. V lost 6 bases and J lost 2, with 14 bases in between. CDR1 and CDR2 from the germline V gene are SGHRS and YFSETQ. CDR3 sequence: CASKRTSGNTGELFF. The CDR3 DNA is TGCGCCAGCAAAAGGACCTCGGGAAACACCGGGGAGCTGTTTTTT.

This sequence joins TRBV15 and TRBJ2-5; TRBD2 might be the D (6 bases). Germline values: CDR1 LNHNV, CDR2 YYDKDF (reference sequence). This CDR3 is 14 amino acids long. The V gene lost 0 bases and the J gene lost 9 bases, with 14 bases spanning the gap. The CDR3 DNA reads TGTGCCACCAGCAGAGACAGGGAGGTGGTTGCCCAGTACTTC. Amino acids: CATSRDREVVAQYF.

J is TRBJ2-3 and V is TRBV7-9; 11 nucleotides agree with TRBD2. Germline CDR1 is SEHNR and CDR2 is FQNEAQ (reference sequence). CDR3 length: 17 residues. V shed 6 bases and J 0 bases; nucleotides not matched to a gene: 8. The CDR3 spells CASRQGLAGASTDTQYF. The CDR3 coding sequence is TGTGCCAGCAGACAAGGACTAGCGGGTGCTAGCACAGATACGCAGTATTTT. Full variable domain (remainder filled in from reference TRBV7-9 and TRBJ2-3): DTGVSQNPRHKITKRGQNVTFRCDPISEHNRLYWYRQTLGQGPEFLTYFQNEAQLEKSRLLSDRFSAERPKGSFSTLEIQRTEQGDSAMYLCASRQGLAGASTDTQYFGPGTRLTVL.

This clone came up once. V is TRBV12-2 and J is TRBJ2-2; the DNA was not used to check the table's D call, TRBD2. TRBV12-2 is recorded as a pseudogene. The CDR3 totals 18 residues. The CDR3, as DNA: TGTGCAAGTCGCTTAATCCTTGGGGCGGGAAGTTTCGCCGGGGAGCTGTTTTTT. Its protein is CASRLILGAGSFAGELFF.

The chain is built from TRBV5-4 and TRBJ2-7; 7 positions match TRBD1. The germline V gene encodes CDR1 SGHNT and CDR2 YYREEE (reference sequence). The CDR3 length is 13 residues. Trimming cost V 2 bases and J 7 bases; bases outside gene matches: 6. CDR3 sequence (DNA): TGTGCCAGCAGCTTAAGAGGGGGCATGGAGCAGTACTTC. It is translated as CASSLRGGMEQYF.

The CDR3 sequence: CASTRGATSGAWGYQETQYF. CDR3 coding DNA: TGCGCCAGCACGCGGGGGGCCACTAGCGGGGCATGGGGATACCAAGAGACCCAGTACTTC. The rearrangement uses TRBV5-1 and TRBJ2-5; TRBD2 aligns across 10 bases. The length of the CDR3 is 20 residues. Trimming removed 6 bases from V and 0 bases from J; junction bases left unmatched: 20. Germline V lookup: CDR1 SGHRS, CDR2 YFSETQ.

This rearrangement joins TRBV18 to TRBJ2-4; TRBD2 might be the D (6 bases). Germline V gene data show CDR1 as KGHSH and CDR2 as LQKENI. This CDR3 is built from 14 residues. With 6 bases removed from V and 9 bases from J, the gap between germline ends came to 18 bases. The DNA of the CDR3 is TGTGCCAGCTCCTCCGGGACTCTCAATGGCATTCAGTACTTC. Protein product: CASSSGTLNGIQYF. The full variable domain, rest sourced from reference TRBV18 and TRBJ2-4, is NAGVMQNPRHLVRRRGQEARLRCSPMKGHSHVYWYRQLPEEGLKFMVYLQKENIIDESGMPKERFSAEFPKEGPSILRIQQVVRGDSAAYFCASSSGTLNGIQYFGAGTRLSVL.

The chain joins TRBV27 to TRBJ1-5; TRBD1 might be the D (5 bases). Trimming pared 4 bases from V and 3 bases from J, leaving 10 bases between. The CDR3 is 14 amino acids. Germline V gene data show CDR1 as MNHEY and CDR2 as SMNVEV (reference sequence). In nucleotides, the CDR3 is TGTGCCAGCAGTTCCCGACAGTCCAATCAGCCCCAGCATTTT. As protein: CASSSRQSNQPQHF.

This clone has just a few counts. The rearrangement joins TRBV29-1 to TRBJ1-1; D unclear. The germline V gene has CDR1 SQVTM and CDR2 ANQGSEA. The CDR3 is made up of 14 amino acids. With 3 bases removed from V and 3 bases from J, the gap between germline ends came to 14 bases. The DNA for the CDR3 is TGCAGCGTTGAGTCCCACTCGGAGGACACTGAAGCTTTCTTT. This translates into CSVESHSEDTEAFF. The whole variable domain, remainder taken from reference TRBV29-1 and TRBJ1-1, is SAVISQKPSRDICQRGTSLTIQCQVDSQVTMMFWYRQQPGQSLTLIATANQGSEATYESGFVIDKFPISRPNLTFSTLTVSNMSPEDSSIYLCSVESHSEDTEAFFGQGTRLTVV.

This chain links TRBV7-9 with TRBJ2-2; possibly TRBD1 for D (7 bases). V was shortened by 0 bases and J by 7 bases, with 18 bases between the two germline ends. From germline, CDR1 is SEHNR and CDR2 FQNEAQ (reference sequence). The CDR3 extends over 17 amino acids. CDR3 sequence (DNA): TGTGCCAGCAGCTTAGCCGCGGGGACAGCCACCATCGGGGAGCTGTTTTTT. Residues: CASSLAAGTATIGELFF.

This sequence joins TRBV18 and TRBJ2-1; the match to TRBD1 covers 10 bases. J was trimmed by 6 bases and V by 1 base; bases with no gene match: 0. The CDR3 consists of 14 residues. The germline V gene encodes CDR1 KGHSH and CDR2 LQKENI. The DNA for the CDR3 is TGTGCCAGCTCACCACGGACAGGGGGCAATGAGCAGTTCTTC. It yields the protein CASSPRTGGNEQFF. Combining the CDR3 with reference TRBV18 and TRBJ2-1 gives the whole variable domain NAGVMQNPRHLVRRRGQEARLRCSPMKGHSHVYWYRQLPEEGLKFMVYLQKENIIDESGMPKERFSAEFPKEGPSILRIQQVVRGDSAAYFCASSPRTGGNEQFFGPGTRLTVL.

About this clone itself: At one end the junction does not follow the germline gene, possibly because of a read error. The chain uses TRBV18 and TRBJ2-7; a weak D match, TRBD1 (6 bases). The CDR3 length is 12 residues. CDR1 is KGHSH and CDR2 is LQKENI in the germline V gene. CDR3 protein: CASSPVFGQQDF. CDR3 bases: TGTGCCAGCTCACCAGTCTTCGGACAGCAGGACTTC.

The CDR3 DNA reads TGTGCCAGCAGCCTGGACAGGGTAGCTTTCTTT. Translating gives CASSLDRVAFF. The chain combines TRBV7-8 with TRBJ1-1; 8 positions agree with TRBD1. The CDR3 loop spans 11 amino acids. Trimming at V came to 5 bases and at J to 10 bases, leaving 3 bases not matched to a gene. CDR1 SGHVS and CDR2 FQNEAQ come from the germline V gene.

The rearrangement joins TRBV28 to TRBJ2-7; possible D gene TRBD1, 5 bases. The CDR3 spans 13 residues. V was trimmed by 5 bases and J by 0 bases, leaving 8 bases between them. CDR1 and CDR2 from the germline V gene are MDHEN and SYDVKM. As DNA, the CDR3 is TGTGCCAGCAGTGAGGACAACTCCTACGAGCAGTACTTC. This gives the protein CASSEDNSYEQYF.

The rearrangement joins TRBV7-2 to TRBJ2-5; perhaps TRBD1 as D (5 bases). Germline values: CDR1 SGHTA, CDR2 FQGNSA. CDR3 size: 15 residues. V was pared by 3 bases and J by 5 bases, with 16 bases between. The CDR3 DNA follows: TGTGCCAGCAGCTTCCTAAGGGGCTTAAGGGAGACCCAGTACTTC. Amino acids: CASSFLRGLRETQYF.

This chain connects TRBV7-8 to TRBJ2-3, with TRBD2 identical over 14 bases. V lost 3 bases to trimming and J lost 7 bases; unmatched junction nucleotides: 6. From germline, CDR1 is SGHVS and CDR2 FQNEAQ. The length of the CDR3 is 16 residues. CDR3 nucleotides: TGTGCCAGCAGCTTGGGGACTAGCGGGAGCGCCAATACGCAGTATTTT. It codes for CASSLGTSGSANTQYF.

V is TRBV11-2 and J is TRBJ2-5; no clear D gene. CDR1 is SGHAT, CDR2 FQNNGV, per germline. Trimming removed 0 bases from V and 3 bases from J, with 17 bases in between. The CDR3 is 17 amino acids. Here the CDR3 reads CASSLDRRVANKETQYF. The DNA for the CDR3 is TGTGCCAGCAGCTTAGATCGACGGGTAGCCAATAAAGAGACCCAGTACTTC.

The CDR3 is CASSYSVDRGAFF. The CDR3 DNA is TGTGCCAGCAGTTACTCGGTGGACAGGGGAGCTTTCTTT. The chain carries TRBV6-5 and TRBJ1-1; 9 bases are a match to TRBD1. The CDR3 runs to 13 residues. V lost 0 bases to trimming and J lost 10 bases; unmatched junction nucleotides: 3. The germline gives CDR1 MNHEY, CDR2 SVGAGI.

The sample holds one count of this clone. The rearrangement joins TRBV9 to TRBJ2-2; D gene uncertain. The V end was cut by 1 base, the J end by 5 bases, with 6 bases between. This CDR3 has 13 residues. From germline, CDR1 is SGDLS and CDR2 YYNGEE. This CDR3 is CASSVPYTGELFF. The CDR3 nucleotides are TGTGCCAGCAGCGTACCTTATACCGGGGAGCTGTTTTTT.

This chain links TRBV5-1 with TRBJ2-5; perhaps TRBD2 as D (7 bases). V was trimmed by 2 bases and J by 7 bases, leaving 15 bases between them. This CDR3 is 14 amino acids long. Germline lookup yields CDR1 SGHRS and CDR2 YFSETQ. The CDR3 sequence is CASSFSGGAGTQYF. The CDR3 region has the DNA TGCGCCAGCAGCTTCTCGGGGGGCGCTGGGACCCAGTACTTC.

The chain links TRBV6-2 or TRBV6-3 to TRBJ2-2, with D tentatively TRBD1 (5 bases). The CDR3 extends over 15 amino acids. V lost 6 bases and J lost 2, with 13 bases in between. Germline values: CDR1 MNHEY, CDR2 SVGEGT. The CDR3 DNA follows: TGTGCCAGCAGCCTCGACAGTCGTAACACCGGGGAGCTGTTTTTT. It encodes CASSLDSRNTGELFF.

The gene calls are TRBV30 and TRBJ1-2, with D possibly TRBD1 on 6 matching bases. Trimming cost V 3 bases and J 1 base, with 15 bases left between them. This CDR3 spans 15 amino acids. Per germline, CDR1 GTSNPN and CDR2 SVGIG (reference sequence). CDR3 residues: CAWRYRAGFNYGYTF. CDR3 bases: TGTGCCTGGAGGTACAGGGCTGGATTTAACTATGGCTACACCTTC.

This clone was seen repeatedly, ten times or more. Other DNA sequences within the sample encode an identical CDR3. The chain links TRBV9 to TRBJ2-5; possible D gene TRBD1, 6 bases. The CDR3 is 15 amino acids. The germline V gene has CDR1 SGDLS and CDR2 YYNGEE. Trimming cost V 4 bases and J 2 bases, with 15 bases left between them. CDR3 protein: CASSPPGQPQETQYF. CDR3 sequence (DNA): TGTGCCAGCAGCCCACCGGGACAACCTCAAGAGACCCAGTACTTC.

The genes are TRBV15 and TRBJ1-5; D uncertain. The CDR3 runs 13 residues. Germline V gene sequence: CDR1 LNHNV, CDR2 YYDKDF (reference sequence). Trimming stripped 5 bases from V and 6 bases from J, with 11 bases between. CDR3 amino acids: CATSSKNSQPQHF. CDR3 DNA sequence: TGTGCCACCAGCTCCAAAAACAGTCAGCCCCAGCATTTT. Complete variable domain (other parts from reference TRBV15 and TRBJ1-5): DAMVIQNPRYQVTQFGKPVTLSCSQTLNHNVMYWYQQKSSQAPKLLFHYYDKDFNNEADTPDNFQSRRPNTSFCFLDIRSPGLGDTAMYLCATSSKNSQPQHFGDGTRLSIL.

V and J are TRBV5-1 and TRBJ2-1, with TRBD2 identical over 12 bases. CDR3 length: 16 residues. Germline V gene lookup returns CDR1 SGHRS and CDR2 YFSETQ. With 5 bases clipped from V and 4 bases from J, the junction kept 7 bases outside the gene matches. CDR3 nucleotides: TGCGCCAGCAGTTTGACTAGCGGGAGCCTATACAATGAGCAGTTCTTC. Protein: CASSLTSGSLYNEQFF.

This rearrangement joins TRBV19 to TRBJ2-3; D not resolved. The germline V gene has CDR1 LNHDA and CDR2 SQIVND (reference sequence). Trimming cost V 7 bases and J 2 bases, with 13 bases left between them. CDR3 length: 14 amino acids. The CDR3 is CASMSPGHTDTQYF. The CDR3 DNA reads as TGTGCCAGTATGAGTCCAGGTCACACAGATACGCAGTATTTT.

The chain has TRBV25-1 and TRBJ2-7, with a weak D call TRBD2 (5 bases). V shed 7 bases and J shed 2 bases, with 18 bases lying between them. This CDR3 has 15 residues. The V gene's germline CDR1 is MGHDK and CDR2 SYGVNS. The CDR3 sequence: CASTAATGNAYEQYF. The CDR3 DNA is TGTGCCAGCACCGCCGCAACCGGGAACGCCTACGAGCAGTACTTC.

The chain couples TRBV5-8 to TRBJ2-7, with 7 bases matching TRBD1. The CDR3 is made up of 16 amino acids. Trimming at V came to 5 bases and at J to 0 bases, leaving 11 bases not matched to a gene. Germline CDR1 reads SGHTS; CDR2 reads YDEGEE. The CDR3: CASRRTMTGTSYEQYF. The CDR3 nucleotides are TGTGCCAGCAGAAGAACCATGACAGGGACCTCCTACGAGCAGTACTTC.

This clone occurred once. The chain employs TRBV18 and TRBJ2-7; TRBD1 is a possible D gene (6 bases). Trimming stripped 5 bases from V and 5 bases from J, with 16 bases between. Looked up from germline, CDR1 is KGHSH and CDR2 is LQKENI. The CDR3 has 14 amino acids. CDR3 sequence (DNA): TGTGCCAGCTCAGATAATACAGGGTACCACGAGCAGTACTTC. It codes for CASSDNTGYHEQYF.

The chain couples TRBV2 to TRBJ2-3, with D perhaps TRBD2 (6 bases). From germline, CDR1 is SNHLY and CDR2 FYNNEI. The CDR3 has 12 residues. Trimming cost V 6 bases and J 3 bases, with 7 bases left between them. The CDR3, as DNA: TGTGCCAGCAGCGGGAGTACAGATACGCAGTATTTT. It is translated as CASSGSTDTQYF.

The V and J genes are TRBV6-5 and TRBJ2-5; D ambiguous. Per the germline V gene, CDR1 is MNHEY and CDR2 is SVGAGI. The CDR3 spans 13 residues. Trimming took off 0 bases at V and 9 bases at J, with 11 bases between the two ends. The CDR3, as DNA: TGTGCCAGCAGTTACTCAAGTTACTCGGCCCAGTACTTC. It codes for CASSYSSYSAQYF.